The entry that follows covers one T cell receptor (beta chain) sequence. Its antigen remains unknown. Samples came from healthy bone marrow donors. Looked up from germline, CDR1 is ENHRY and CDR2 is SYGVKD. Trimming cost V 8 bases and J 13 bases; bases outside gene matches: 11. The CDR3 covers 12 residues. These data come from a study of cytomegalovirus exposure and HLA in healthy donors. Whole-study context: The study placed 80% to 90% of its 398 genotyped donors in the Caucasian-associated ancestry cluster.

PCR was performed using 60 Vbeta and 13 Jbeta primers. Measured with immunoSEQ multiplex PCR; TCRdb has only the in-frame clones, and not every one. The sample contains about 150,000 clones, around 60% of which appear only once. Overall study findings and caveats: Several of the most significant clusters appeared, in a later analysis, to be linked to common viral pathogens.

The gene calls are TRBV10-3 and TRBJ2-1, with 7 bases lining up with TRBD1. The sample comprised PBMCs. This clonotype originated in a woman aged 55-70 years in good health and CMV-seropositive. CDR3 in DNA: TGTGCCATCTCTACGGGGTCAGGGGGACAGTTCTTC. This gives the protein CAISTGSGGQFF.